This TCR beta chain was observed in a study of liver allograft versus peripheral blood T cells. About the study: Peripheral blood of the recipients supplied T cell receptor repertoires that were compared with those in transplanted livers. General study findings and limits: Reportedly, the T cell receptor repertoires inside liver allografts were not the same as those in peripheral blood.

Per germline, CDR1 MNHEY and CDR2 SVGAGI. CDR3 length: 14 amino acids. V was cut by 5 bases and J by 7 bases, with 17 bases left in between. Note on this clonotype: Antigen: not known.

Using its own MiXCR run on the reads, TCRdb lists one record per CDR3 protein. The data contain about 10,000 distinct CDR3 sequences, over 20% of them seen just once; the ten biggest clones take up 5.4%. The rearrangement joins TRBV6-5 to TRBJ1-2, with D possibly being TRBD1 (6 bases). This receptor was taken from a human patient who had a liver transplant. Certain T cells may be donor cells from the graft. The CDR3 nucleotides are TGTGCCAGCAGTCGGACAGTTAAAAATGGTGGCTACACCTTC. It translates to CASSRTVKNGGYTF.